These 15 T cell receptor beta chains came from one sample sequenced in a study of T-cell memory formation after mild COVID-19. TCRdb redid the calling of the 5' RACE reads with MiXCR, one entry per CDR3 protein. The data hold over 130,000 distinct CDR3 sequences, with about 14% observed a single time. Sequenced sample: PBMCs or a T cell subset sorted from them (not recorded which). These receptor sequences come from an adult woman who had mild COVID-19 (a few samples of this study predate the infection). Cell type and time point are not known.

The chain joins TRBV15 to TRBJ1-6, with D unresolved. The germline gives CDR1 LNHNV, CDR2 YYDKDF (reference sequence). Trimming pared 4 bases from V and 4 bases from J, leaving 17 bases between. CDR3 length: 17 amino acids. CDR3 in amino acids: CATSTRGVVPYNSPLHF. The CDR3 DNA sequence: TGTGCCACCAGCACCCGGGGAGTAGTGCCGTATAATTCACCCCTCCACTTT.

This clonotype was seen a few times. The chain is built from TRBV5-1 and TRBJ2-2; tentative D call: TRBD2 (5 bases). Germline loops: CDR1 SGHRS, CDR2 YFSETQ. The V gene lost 1 base and the J gene lost 4 bases, with 14 bases spanning the gap. The CDR3 covers 16 residues. CDR3 bases: TGCGCCAGCAGCTTGCGGGATTGGGCGAGCACCGGGGAGCTGTTTTTT. Protein: CASSLRDWASTGELFF.

This clonotype occurred a few times. The J gene is TRBJ1-3, the V gene TRBV3-1, with TRBD1 matching 10 bases. V shed 5 bases, J shed 6 bases, and the junction held 7 bases outside the gene matches. This CDR3 is built from 15 residues. CDR1 and CDR2 (germline): LGHDT, YNNKEL (reference sequence). The CDR3 bases are TGTGCCAGCAGCGGGACAGGGGAGGTTGTAAACACCATATATTTT. It codes for CASSGTGEVVNTIYF.

The chain is built from TRBV11-2 and TRBJ1-1, with D uncertain. CDR1 is SGHAT, CDR2 FQNNGV, per germline. The CDR3 has 15 residues. Trimming took off 8 bases at V and 0 bases at J, with 16 bases between the two ends. The CDR3 DNA reads as TGTGCCAGCGATATCACCCCGTCCCTGAACACTGAAGCTTTCTTT. Protein sequence: CASDITPSLNTEAFF. The full variable domain, rest sourced from reference TRBV11-2 and TRBJ1-1, is EAGVAQSPRYKIIEKRQSVAFWCNPISGHATLYWYQQILGQGPKLLIQFQNNGVVDDSQLPKDRFSAERLKGVDSTLKIQPAKLEDSAVYLCASDITPSLNTEAFFGQGTRLTVV.

At least ten counts were recorded for this clonotype. The chain recombines TRBV4-1 with TRBJ2-7, with D perhaps matching TRBD1 or TRBD2 (5 bases each). This CDR3 has 12 amino acids. Trimming left V 2 bases short and J 6 bases short, with 8 bases between. Germline assignment: CDR1 MGHRA and CDR2 YSYEKL. The DNA for the CDR3 is TGCGCCAGCAGCCAACAGGGAGTCGAGCAGTACTTC. Amino acids: CASSQQGVEQYF.

This clonotype was seen only a few times. This chain joins TRBV14 and TRBJ2-7, with TRBD1 matching over 11 bases. The CDR3 has 15 residues. Germline CDR1 reads SGHDN; CDR2 reads FVKESK. The V segment lost 3 bases and the J segment 3 bases; nucleotides outside the gene matches: 4. CDR3 protein: CASSQGTGGVYEQYF. In DNA form, the CDR3 reads TGTGCCAGCAGCCAGGGGACAGGGGGAGTCTACGAGCAGTACTTC.

This clonotype was seen more than once but under ten times. V gene TRBV12-3 or TRBV12-4 combines with J gene TRBJ2-7, with D possibly being TRBD1 (7 bases). The CDR3 loop spans 16 amino acids. Trimming removed 5 bases from V and 4 bases from J, with 21 bases in between. The CDR3 sequence: CASSPSPRDRPYEQYF. CDR3 bases: TGTGCCAGCAGTCCCTCCCCGCGGGACAGACCATACGAGCAGTACTTC.

The chain uses TRBV7-9 and TRBJ1-4; TRBD1 aligns across 9 bases. The CDR3 length is 15 residues. The germline gives CDR1 SEHNR, CDR2 FQNEAQ (reference sequence). The V gene end was trimmed by 6 bases and the J gene end by 8 bases; junction bases not matched to a gene: 10. The CDR3, as DNA: TGTGCCAGCAGGACGGCACAGGGGGCGAGCGAAAAACTGTTTTTT. It codes for CASRTAQGASEKLFF.

In this sample, this clonotype turned up a few times. The chain carries TRBV11-3 and TRBJ1-1; 7 bases map to TRBD1. The CDR3 covers 14 residues. Trimming took 2 bases from V and 4 from J; bases not matched to a gene: 4. CDR1 and CDR2 from the germline V gene are SGHNT and YENEEA. Written as DNA, the CDR3 is TGTGCCAGCAGCTTAAGGCGACAGGGCACTGAAGCTTTCTTT. Translation: CASSLRRQGTEAFF.

CDR3 region: CASSRGDSFYEQYF. The CDR3 region has the DNA TGTGCCAGCAGTCGGGGGGACTCCTTCTACGAGCAGTACTTC. This chain uses TRBV12-3 or TRBV12-4 with TRBJ2-7; 7 positions match TRBD2. The length of the CDR3 is 14 residues. Trimming took 5 bases from V and 3 from J; bases not matched to a gene: 7.

This chain joins TRBV27 and TRBJ2-7; no firm D call. CDR3 size: 13 residues. Germline loops: CDR1 MNHEY, CDR2 SMNVEV (reference sequence). With 5 bases removed from V and 2 bases from J, the gap between germline ends came to 10 bases. The CDR3 spells CASSPAFAYEQYF. Written as DNA, the CDR3 is TGTGCCAGCAGTCCCGCCTTTGCCTACGAGCAGTACTTC.

The sample holds a few counts of this clonotype. The chain combines TRBV29-1 with TRBJ2-3; tentatively, D is TRBD2 (6 bases). Trimming removed 3 bases at V and 5 bases at J, with 12 bases between. Germline V gene data show CDR1 as SQVTM and CDR2 as ANQGSEA. The CDR3 is 13 amino acids. The CDR3 DNA sequence: TGCAGCGTTGACAACCCGGGGGTAGATACGCAGTATTTT. This translates into CSVDNPGVDTQYF.

This clonotype has more than one count but fewer than ten. The genes are TRBV7-9 and TRBJ2-7, with 10 nucleotides matching TRBD2. This CDR3 comprises 16 residues. Germline CDR1 reads SEHNR; CDR2 reads FQNEAQ (reference sequence). Losses at the gene ends were 4 bases for V and 4 bases for J; bases not matched to a gene: 10. The CDR3 sequence: CASSYPLASGGYEQYF. For the CDR3, the DNA is TGTGCCAGCAGCTACCCCTTGGCTAGCGGGGGATACGAGCAGTACTTC. Based on the CDR3 plus reference TRBV7-9 and TRBJ2-7, the full variable domain is DTGVSQNPRHKITKRGQNVTFRCDPISEHNRLYWYRQTLGQGPEFLTYFQNEAQLEKSRLLSDRFSAERPKGSFSTLEIQRTEQGDSAMYLCASSYPLASGGYEQYFGPGTRLTVT.

The V gene is TRBV7-9, the J gene TRBJ1-2, with D unresolved. The CDR3 is made up of 15 amino acids. Trimming pared 2 bases from V and 2 bases from J, leaving 12 bases between. Germline V gives CDR1 SEHNR, CDR2 FQNEAQ (reference sequence). The chain's CDR3 is CASSLITDGNYGYTF. As DNA, the CDR3 is TGTGCCAGCAGCTTAATAACAGACGGAAACTATGGCTACACCTTC.

This clonotype was counted a few times. CDR3 residues: CASSQGLDYNEQFF. The CDR3 DNA reads TGTGCCAGCAGCCAGGGACTGGATTACAATGAGCAGTTCTTC. The V gene is TRBV3-1, the J gene TRBJ2-1; D might be TRBD2 (6 bases). Germline values: CDR1 LGHDT, CDR2 YNNKEL (reference sequence). The CDR3 consists of 14 residues. With 3 bases removed from V and 4 bases from J, the gap between germline ends came to 10 bases.